These 12 T cell receptor beta chains came from one sample sequenced in a study of cytomegalovirus exposure and HLA in healthy donors (dated by TCRdb to about 2017). The library was built by means of the immunoSEQ multiplex PCR assay. For the multiplex PCR, a mixture combining 60 forward primers for TCR Vbeta segments and 13 reverse primers for TCR Jbeta segments was used. TCRdb mirrors the immuneACCESS table, restricted to in-frame sequences. Some clones are absent from its copies; in checked studies, under half trace to an unresolved V gene, and the reason for the others is unknown. This sample's listing comprises under 200,000 clones. The ten largest make up about 0.79% of the sample. Specimen: PBMCs. These receptors were obtained from a woman aged 18-29 years in good health and CMV-seropositive.

This rearrangement joins TRBV15 to TRBJ1-5, with TRBD1 identical over 8 bases. CDR3 size: 15 residues. Trimming cost V 7 bases and J 4 bases; bases outside gene matches: 9. Germline CDR1 and CDR2: LNHNV and YYDKDF (reference sequence). The CDR3 is CATKDLTGGNQPQHF. The CDR3 region has the DNA TGTGCCACCAAGGACTTAACAGGGGGGAATCAGCCCCAGCATTTT.

As DNA, the CDR3 is TGCGCCAGCAGCTGGTTAGCGGGGCAGCCCCAGCATTTT. Translation: CASSWLAGQPQHF. This chain uses TRBV5-1 with TRBJ1-5, with D hard to call. In germline, CDR1 is SGHRS, CDR2 YFSETQ. V was cut by 3 bases and J by 7 bases, with 11 bases left in between. The CDR3 is 13 residues long. Looking up the rest from reference TRBV5-1 and TRBJ1-5 gives the full variable domain: KAGVTQTPRYLIKTRGQQVTLSCSPISGHRSVSWYQQTPGQGLQFLFEYFSETQRNKGNFPGRFSGRQFSNSRSEMNVSTLELGDSALYLCASSWLAGQPQHFGDGTRLSIL.

The chain employs TRBV15 and TRBJ2-5; tentative D call: TRBD2 (6 bases). Germline V lookup: CDR1 LNHNV, CDR2 YYDKDF (reference sequence). The ends were cut back, 5 bases at V and 7 bases at J, with 20 bases in the middle. The CDR3 has 15 amino acids. Here the CDR3 DNA reads TGTGCCACCAGCCCCACTCTGCGGGGCAATGCGACCCAGTACTTC. It specifies CATSPTLRGNATQYF.

The chain has TRBV7-9 and TRBJ2-7, with 8 positions matching TRBD2. The CDR3 spans 16 residues. J lost 4 bases, V lost 7 bases, and 15 bases had no gene match. Germline assignment: CDR1 SEHNR and CDR2 FQNEAQ (reference sequence). The CDR3 spells CASIQHSAGEDYEQYF. The CDR3 nucleotides read TGTGCCAGCATCCAACATTCAGCGGGAGAAGATTACGAGCAGTACTTC.

The CDR3 sequence is CASSESLVPQYF. The CDR3 DNA follows: TGTGCCAGCAGTGAATCACTAGTTCCGCAGTATTTT. The rearrangement joins TRBV2 to TRBJ2-3, with D possibly matching TRBD2 (5 bases). Germline-derived CDR1 and CDR2 are SNHLY and FYNNEI. V was clipped by 2 bases and J by 10 bases, with 10 bases between them. The CDR3 is 12 residues long.

This sequence joins TRBV5-8 and TRBJ2-5, with D hard to call. This CDR3 has 15 amino acids. V was pared by 3 bases and J by 3 bases, with 15 bases between. CDR1 and CDR2 (germline): SGHTS, YDEGEE. CDR3 loop: CASSSGSLFEETQYF. CDR3 in DNA: TGTGCCAGCAGCTCCGGGTCCCTCTTCGAAGAGACCCAGTACTTC. Full variable domain (missing parts from reference TRBV5-8 and TRBJ2-5): EAGVTQSPTHLIKTRGQQATLRCSPISGHTSVYWYQQALGLGLQFLLWYDEGEERNRGNFPPRFSGRQFPNYSSELNVNALELEDSALYLCASSSGSLFEETQYFGPGTRLLVL.

V usage is TRBV5-6 and J usage is TRBJ1-1; D gene uncertain. Trimming removed 4 bases at V and 6 bases at J, with 13 bases between. Per the germline V gene, CDR1 is SGHDT and CDR2 is YYEEEE. This CDR3 has 13 amino acids. CDR3 loop: CASSVTRRAEAFF. CDR3 DNA: TGTGCCAGCAGCGTAACCCGACGGGCTGAAGCTTTCTTT.

The V gene is TRBV18, the J gene TRBJ1-6, with TRBD1 identical over 8 bases. There are 16 residues in the CDR3. The trim removed 6 bases at V and 9 bases at J, leaving 13 bases unmatched. In germline, CDR1 is KGHSH, CDR2 LQKENI. CDR3 sequence: CASSGWTGTAASPLHF. The CDR3 DNA reads TGTGCCAGCTCTGGATGGACAGGGACGGCGGCTTCACCCCTCCACTTT.

The chain links TRBV7-9 to TRBJ2-7, with 9 bases aligning to TRBD1. Trimming cost V 4 bases and J 5 bases; bases outside gene matches: 9. CDR3 length equals 15 residues. The germline CDR1 and CDR2 sequences are SEHNR and FQNEAQ (reference sequence). The DNA of the CDR3 is TGTGCCAGCAGCTCCTACGGGACAGGGAAGGACGAGCAGTACTTC. This sequence encodes CASSSYGTGKDEQYF.

This chain links TRBV5-6 with TRBJ1-2, with D tentatively TRBD1 (5 bases). The CDR3 spans 13 residues. Per the germline V gene, CDR1 is SGHDT and CDR2 is YYEEEE. V was cut by 0 bases and J by 2 bases, with 5 bases left in between. CDR3 amino acids: CASSLAGNYGYTF. The CDR3 DNA follows: TGTGCCAGCAGCTTGGCAGGGAACTATGGCTACACCTTC.

V is TRBV5-1 and J is TRBJ2-5; 9 nucleotides align to TRBD2. CDR1 and CDR2 from the germline V gene are SGHRS and YFSETQ. CDR3 length: 13 residues. The trim removed 3 bases at V and 5 bases at J, leaving 2 bases unmatched. The CDR3 DNA sequence: TGCGCCAGCAGCTCGACTAGCGGCGAGACCCAGTACTTC. Protein sequence: CASSSTSGETQYF.

The CDR3 sequence is CASSLGQGDSYNEQFF. CDR3 DNA: TGCGCCAGCAGCTTGGGACAGGGAGACTCCTACAATGAGCAGTTCTTC. J is TRBJ2-1 and V is TRBV5-1; the match to TRBD1 covers 7 bases. Germline assignment: CDR1 SGHRS and CDR2 YFSETQ. J lost 0 bases, V lost 0 bases, and 3 bases had no gene match. This CDR3 is built from 16 residues.